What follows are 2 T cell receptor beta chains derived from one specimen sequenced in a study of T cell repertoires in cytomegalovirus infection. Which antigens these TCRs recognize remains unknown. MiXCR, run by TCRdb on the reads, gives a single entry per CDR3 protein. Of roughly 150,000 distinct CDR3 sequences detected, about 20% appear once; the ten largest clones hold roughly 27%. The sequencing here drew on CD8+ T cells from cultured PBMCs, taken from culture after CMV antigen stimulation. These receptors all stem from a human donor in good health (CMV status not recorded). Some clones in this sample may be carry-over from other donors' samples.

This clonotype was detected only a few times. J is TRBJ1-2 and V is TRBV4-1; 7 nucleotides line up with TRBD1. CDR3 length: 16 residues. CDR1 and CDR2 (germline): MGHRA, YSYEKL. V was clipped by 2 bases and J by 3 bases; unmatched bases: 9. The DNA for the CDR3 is TGCGCCAGCAGCCAACAACAGGAGGGGGCTGACTATGGCTACACCTTC. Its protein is CASSQQQEGADYGYTF.

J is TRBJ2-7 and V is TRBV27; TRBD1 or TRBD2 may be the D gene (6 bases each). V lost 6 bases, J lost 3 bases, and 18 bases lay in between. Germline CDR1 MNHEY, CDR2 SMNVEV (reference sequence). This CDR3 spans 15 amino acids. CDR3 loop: CASSQRGAPGYEQYF. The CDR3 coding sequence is TGTGCCAGCAGCCAAAGGGGGGCCCCGGGCTACGAGCAGTACTTC.